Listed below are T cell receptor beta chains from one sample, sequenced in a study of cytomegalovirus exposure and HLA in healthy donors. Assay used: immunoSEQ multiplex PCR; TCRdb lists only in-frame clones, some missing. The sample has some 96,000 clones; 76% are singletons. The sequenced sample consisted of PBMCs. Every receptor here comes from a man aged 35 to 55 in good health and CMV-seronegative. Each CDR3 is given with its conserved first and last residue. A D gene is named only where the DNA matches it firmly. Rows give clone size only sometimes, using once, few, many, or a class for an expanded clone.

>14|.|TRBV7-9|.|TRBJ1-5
CASSPRDTNQPQHF
TGTGCCAGCAGCCCAAGGGACACCAATCAGCCCCAGCATTTT
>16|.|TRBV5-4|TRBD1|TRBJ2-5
CASSVPGQRIEETQYF
TGTGCCAGCAGCGTGCCGGGACAGAGAATCGAAGAGACCCAGTACTTC
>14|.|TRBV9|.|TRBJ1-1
CASSETTGWGEAFF
TGTGCCAGCAGCGAGACGACAGGTTGGGGTGAAGCTTTCTTT
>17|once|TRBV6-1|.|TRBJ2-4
CASSEARGTIAKNIQYF
TGTGCCAGCAGTGAAGCCAGGGGTACCATAGCCAAAAACATTCAGTACTTC
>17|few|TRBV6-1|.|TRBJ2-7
CASSEAIIGFRRVEQYF
TGTGCCAGCAGTGAAGCCATCATAGGGTTCAGGAGGGTCGAGCAGTACTTC
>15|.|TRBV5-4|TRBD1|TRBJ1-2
CASSLGQGLNYGYTF
TGTGCCAGCAGCTTGGGACAGGGCCTTAACTATGGCTACACCTTC
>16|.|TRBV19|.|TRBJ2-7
CASSMLWQASSYEQYF
TGTGCCAGTAGTATGCTCTGGCAGGCGAGCTCCTACGAGCAGTACTTC
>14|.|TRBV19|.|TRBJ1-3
CASSPTGSGNTIYF
TGTGCCAGTAGCCCCACCGGGTCTGGAAACACCATATATTTT
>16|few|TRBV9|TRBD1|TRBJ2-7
CASSVAIGTGNNEQYF
TGTGCCAGCAGCGTAGCTATTGGGACAGGGAATAACGAGCAGTACTTC
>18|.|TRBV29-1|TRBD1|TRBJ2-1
CSVEGSSGGPSSYNEQFF
TGCAGCGTTGAAGGGTCGTCAGGGGGTCCCTCGTCCTACAATGAGCAGTTCTTC
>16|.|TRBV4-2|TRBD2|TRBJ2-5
CASSHYWRGGRETQYF
TGTGCCAGCAGCCATTATTGGCGGGGGGGCCGGGAGACCCAGTACTTC
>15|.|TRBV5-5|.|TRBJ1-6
CASSLSQGGISPLHF
TGTGCCAGCAGCTTGTCGCAGGGCGGGATATCACCCCTCCACTTT
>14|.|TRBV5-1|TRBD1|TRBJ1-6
CASSMDRIRSPLHF
TGCGCCAGCAGCATGGACAGGATTCGGTCACCCCTCCACTTT
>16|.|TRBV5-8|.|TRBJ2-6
CASSLHRPSGANVLTF
TGTGCCAGCAGCTTGCACAGGCCCTCTGGGGCCAACGTCCTGACTTTC